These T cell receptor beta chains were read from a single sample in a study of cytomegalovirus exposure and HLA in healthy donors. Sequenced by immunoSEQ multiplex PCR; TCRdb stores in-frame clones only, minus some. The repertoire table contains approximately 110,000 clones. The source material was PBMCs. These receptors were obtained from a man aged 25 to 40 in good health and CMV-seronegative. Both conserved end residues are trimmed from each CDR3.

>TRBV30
AWSAGTGATNYGYT
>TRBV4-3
ASSQDNRRQQVQETQY
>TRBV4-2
ASSQEWTGGYEQY
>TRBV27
ASSPSSPGVEQY
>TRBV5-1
ASSLTTGTGELF
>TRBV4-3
ASSQDRAGGRTGELF
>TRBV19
ASRLDDTRYTEAF
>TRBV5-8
ASSLRDRAYEQY
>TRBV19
ASSIEGAEAF
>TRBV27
ASSFSGESEQF
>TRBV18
ASSMDLRETRETQY
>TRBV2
ASSLDRGPGELF
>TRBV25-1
ASSALAAPNEQF
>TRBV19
ASSDSNTEAF
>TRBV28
ASSLRRQPQH
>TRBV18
ASSPAGKYGYT
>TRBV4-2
ASSQDKASGYNEQF
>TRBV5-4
ASRVSSGAYNEQF
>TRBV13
ASSFGVAGGPPYEQY
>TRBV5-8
ASSGWAVTDTQY
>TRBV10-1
ASSAGTSGSSYEQY
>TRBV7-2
ASSSLLGGTYEQY
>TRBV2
ASSALRGPPQY
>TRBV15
ATSAAAGGTGTAFRWV